This T cell receptor (beta chain) appears in the sequencing data of a study of shared clonotypes between healthy human individuals. CDR3 length: 14 residues. Germline loops: CDR1 SGHKS, CDR2 YYEKEE (reference sequence). The V segment lost 2 bases and the J segment 1 base; nucleotides outside the gene matches: 1. Authors' processing steps: Filtering differed since immunoSEQ provided only junctions, with no quality scores. Assay used: immunoSEQ multiplex PCR; TCRdb lists only in-frame clones, some missing. V and J calls and clone size follow that table, whereas D and trimming were derived from the DNA. This sample carries under 1,900,000 clones, approximately 98.5% of them seen once, and the ten largest clones take about 0.34%.

This chain links TRBV5-5 with TRBJ2-5; 8 positions match TRBD2. The clonotype originates from a man aged 25-45 years in good health. The material sequenced was naive CD4+ T cells sorted from blood. The subset is: CD45RA+ positively selected. The CDR3 protein is CASSLAGVQETQYF. The DNA for the CDR3 is TGTGCCAGCAGCTTAGCGGGAGTCCAAGAGACCCAGTACTTC.